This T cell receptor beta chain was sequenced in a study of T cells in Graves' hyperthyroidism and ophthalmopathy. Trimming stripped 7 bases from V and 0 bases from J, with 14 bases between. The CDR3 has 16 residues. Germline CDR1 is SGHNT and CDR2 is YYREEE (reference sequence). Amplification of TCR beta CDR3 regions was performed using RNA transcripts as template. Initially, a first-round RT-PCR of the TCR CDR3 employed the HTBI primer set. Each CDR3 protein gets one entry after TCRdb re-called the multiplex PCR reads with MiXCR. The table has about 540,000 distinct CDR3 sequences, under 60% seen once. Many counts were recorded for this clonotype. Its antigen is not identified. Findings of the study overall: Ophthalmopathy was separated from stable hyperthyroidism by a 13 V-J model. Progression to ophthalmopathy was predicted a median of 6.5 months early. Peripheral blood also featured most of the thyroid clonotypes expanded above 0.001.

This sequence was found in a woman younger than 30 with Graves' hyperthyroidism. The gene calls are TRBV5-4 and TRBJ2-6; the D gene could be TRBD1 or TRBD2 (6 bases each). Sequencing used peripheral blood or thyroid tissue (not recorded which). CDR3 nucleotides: TGTGCCAGCGGAATCGGGGGCGCCTCTGGGGCCAACGTCCTGACTTTC. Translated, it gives CASGIGGASGANVLTF.